This T cell receptor (beta chain) originates from a study of blood T cell repertoires in COVID-19. Sequencing was performed with immunoSEQ multiplex PCR; in TCRdb, only in-frame clones are kept and a portion is missing. This sample has 300,000 to 350,000 clones; roughly 90% occur once, and the top ten carry approximately 7.3%. Germline V CDR1 and CDR2: MGHRA, YSYEKL. This CDR3 region has 18 residues. The V gene end was trimmed by 1 base and the J gene end by 1 base; junction bases not matched to a gene: 11. This chain links TRBV4-1 with TRBJ1-1, with 8 bases lining up with TRBD1. Sequenced material: peripheral blood. This TCR was recovered from a woman between 65 and 79 years old with COVID-19, enrolled during active disease. Here the CDR3 reads CASSQARDRTRPNTEAFF. The DNA of the CDR3 is TGCGCCAGCAGCCAAGCCCGGGACAGGACCCGACCGAACACTGAAGCTTTCTTT.